This T cell receptor (beta chain) was recorded in a study of blood T cell repertoires in COVID-19. Sequenced by immunoSEQ multiplex PCR; TCRdb stores in-frame clones only, minus some. The data hold roughly 330,000 clones, with roughly 90% observed a single time. Germline CDR1 MGHRA, CDR2 YSYEKL. V shed 0 bases and J 0 bases; nucleotides not matched to a gene: 5. CDR3 length: 17 amino acids. This receptor was taken from a man aged 18 to 29 who had recovered from COVID-19. The material sequenced was peripheral blood. This chain joins TRBV4-1 and TRBJ2-4; TRBD1 aligns across 7 bases. The CDR3 reads CASSQEGQALAKNIQYF. The CDR3 DNA sequence: TGCGCCAGCAGCCAAGAAGGACAGGCGTTAGCCAAAAACATTCAGTACTTC.